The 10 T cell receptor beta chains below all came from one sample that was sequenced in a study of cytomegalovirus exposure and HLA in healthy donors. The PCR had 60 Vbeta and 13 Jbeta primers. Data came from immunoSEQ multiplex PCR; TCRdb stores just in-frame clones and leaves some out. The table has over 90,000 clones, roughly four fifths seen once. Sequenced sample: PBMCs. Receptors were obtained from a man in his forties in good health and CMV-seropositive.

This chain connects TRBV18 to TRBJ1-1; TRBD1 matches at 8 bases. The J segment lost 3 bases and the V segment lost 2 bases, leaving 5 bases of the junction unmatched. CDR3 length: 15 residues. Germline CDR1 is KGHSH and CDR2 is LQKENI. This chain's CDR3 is CASSPGQGGDTEAFF. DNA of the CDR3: TGTGCCAGCTCACCAGGACAGGGAGGGGACACTGAAGCTTTCTTT.

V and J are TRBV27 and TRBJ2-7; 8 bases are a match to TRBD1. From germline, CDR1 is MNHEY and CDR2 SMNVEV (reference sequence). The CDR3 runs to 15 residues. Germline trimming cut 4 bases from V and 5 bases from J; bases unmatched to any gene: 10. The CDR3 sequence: CASSSRTGQGDEQYF. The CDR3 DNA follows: TGTGCCAGCAGTTCCCGGACAGGGCAAGGGGACGAGCAGTACTTC.

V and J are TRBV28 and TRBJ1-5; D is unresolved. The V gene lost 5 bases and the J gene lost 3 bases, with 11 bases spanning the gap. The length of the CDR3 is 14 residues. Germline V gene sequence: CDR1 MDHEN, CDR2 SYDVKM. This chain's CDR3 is CASSLTVANQPQHF. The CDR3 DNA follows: TGTGCCAGCAGTCTAACCGTTGCCAATCAGCCCCAGCATTTT. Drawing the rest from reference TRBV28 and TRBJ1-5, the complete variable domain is DVKVTQSSRYLVKRTGEKVFLECVQDMDHENMFWYRQDPGLGLRLIYFSYDVKMKEKGDIPEGYSVSREKKERFSLILESASTNQTSMYLCASSLTVANQPQHFGDGTRLSIL.

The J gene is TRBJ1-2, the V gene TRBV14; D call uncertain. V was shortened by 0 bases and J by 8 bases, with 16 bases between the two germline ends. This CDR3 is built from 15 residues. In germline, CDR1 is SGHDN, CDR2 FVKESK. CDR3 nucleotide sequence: TGTGCCAGCAGCCAAGATCTGGAGGGCGCGAGGGGCTACACCTTC. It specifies CASSQDLEGARGYTF.

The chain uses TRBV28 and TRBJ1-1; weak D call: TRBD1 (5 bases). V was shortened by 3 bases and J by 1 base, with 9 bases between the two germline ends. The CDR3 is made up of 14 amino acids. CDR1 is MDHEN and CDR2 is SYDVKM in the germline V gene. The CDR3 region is CASSFPGSNTEAFF. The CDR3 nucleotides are TGTGCCAGCAGTTTCCCAGGGTCGAACACTGAAGCTTTCTTT.

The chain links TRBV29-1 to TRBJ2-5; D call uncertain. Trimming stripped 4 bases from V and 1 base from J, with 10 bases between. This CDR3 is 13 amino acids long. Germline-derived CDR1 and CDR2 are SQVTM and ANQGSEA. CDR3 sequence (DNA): TGCAGCGTTGTAACAGCCAGCCAAGAGACCCAGTACTTC. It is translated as CSVVTASQETQYF.

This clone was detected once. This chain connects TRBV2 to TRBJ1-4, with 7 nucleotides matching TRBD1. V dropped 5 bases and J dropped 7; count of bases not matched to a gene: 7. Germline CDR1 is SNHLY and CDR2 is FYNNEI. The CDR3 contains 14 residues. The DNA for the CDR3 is TGTGCCAGCAGTTTACAGGGGAAGGGTGAAAAACTGTTTTTT. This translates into CASSLQGKGEKLFF.

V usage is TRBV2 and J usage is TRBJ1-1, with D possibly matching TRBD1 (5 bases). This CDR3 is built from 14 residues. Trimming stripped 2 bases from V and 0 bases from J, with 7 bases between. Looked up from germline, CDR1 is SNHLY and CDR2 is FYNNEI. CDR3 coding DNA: TGTGCCAGCAGTGAATCCAGGGTGAACACTGAAGCTTTCTTT. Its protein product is CASSESRVNTEAFF.

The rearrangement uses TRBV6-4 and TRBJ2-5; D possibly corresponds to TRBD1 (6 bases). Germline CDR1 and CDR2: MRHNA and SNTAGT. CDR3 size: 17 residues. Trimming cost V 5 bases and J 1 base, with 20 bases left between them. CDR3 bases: TGTGCCAGCAGTTCCCCTGGGGGCCCGCAGCTCCAAGAGACCCAGTACTTC. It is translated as CASSSPGGPQLQETQYF.

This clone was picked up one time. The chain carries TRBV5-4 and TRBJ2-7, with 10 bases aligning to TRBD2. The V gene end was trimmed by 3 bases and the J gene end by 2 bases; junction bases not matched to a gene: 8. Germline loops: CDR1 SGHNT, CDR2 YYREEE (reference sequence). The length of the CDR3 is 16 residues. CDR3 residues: CASSSFTSGDAYEQYF. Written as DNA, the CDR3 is TGTGCCAGCAGCTCCTTTACTAGCGGGGACGCCTACGAGCAGTACTTC.